The subject of this entry is one TCR beta chain. Antigen specificity is unknown. This sample stems from a study of post-analysis software for immune sequencing data. General study findings and limits: Included in a set of five TRBV segments more frequent in patients than controls were TRBV5-6, TRBV5-1 and TRBV20-1.

Germline loops: CDR1 DFQATT, CDR2 SNEGSKA (reference sequence). V was trimmed by 3 bases and J by 6 bases, leaving 15 bases between them. This CDR3 is built from 15 residues. TCR beta cDNA libraries had unique molecular identifiers. TCRdb re-called the PCR reads with MiXCR, one entry per CDR3 protein. The data hold around 710,000 distinct CDR3 sequences, with just over 45% observed a single time. The sequenced sample consisted of blood. The chain carries TRBV20-1 and TRBJ1-6; the D gene is possibly TRBD1 (5 bases). This TCR derives from a girl aged 10 to 17 with multiple sclerosis. In DNA form, the CDR3 reads TGCAGTGCTAGGCCCTCGGCAGGGTTTAATTCACCCCTCCACTTT. This gives the protein CSARPSAGFNSPLHF.